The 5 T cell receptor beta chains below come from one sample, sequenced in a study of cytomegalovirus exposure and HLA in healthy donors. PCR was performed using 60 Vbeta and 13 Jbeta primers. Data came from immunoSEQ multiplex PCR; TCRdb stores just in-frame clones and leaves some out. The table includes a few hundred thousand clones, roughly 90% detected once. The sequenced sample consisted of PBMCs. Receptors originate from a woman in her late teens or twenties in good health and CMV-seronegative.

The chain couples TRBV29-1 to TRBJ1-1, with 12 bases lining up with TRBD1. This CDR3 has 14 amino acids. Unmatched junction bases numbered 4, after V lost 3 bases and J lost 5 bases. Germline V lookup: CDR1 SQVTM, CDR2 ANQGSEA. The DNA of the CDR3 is TGCAGCGTTGAGGGGGACAGGGGGCTGACTGAAGCTTTCTTT. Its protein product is CSVEGDRGLTEAFF.

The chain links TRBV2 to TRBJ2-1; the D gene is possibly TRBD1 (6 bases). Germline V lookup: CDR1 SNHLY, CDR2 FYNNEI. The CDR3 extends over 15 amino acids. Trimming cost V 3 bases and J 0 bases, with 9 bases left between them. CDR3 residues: CASSDRGFSYNEQFF. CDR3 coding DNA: TGTGCCAGCAGTGACAGGGGATTCTCCTACAATGAGCAGTTCTTC.

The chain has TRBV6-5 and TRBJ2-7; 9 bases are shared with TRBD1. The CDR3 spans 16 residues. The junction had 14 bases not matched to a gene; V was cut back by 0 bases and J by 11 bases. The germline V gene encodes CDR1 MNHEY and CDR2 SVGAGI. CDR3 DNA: TGTGCCAGCAGTTACTCGTTGGGACAGGGAGCCCCCGTGAAGTACTTC. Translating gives CASSYSLGQGAPVKYF.

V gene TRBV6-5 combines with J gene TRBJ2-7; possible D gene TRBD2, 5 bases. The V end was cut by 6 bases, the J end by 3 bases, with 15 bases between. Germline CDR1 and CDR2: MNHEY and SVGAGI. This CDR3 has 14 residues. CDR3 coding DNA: TGTGCCAGCAGCCCTTACGCGAGGGTCTACGAGCAGTACTTC. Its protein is CASSPYARVYEQYF.

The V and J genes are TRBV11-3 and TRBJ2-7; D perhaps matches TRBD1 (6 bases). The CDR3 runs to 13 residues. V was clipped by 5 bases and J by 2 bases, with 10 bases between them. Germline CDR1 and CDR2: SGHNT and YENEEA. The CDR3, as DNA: TGTGCCAGCAGCCCAGGGGCCGCCTACGAGCAGTACTTC. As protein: CASSPGAAYEQYF.